Detailed here is one T cell receptor (beta chain). Its antigen remains unidentified. No clone much larger than this one lies a single base away; base qualities are absent. The immunoSEQ Assay, a bias-controlled multiplex PCR, was used to amplify TCRbeta CDR3 regions from genomic DNA. The paper's processing steps were these. Nucleated cell counts per sample were estimated from amplification of reference gene primers within the assay. To quantify the absolute abundance of each unique TCRbeta CDR3 rearrangement, sequence reads were collapsed and filtered. For each sample, productive Simpson clonality was calculated as the square root of Simpson's diversity index across productive rearrangements. As stored in TCRdb, this immuneACCESS dataset retains in-frame rearrangements with V and J assigned. A fraction of the clones does not appear; measured against another copy, unresolved V genes explain less than half of the discrepancy, and the remainder lacks a known reason. V and J calls plus clone size are reproduced from that table; the DNA served to infer D and trimming. The sample table holds about 180,000 clones, of which roughly 84% were seen once. The leading ten clones occupy around 18% of the sample.

The data originate from a study of blood T cell repertoires in COVID-19 (TCRdb year 2020). With regard to the full study: Samples covering the acute and convalescent phases of COVID-19 were provided by collaborators in the United States, Italy and Spain. Samples came from the ongoing ImmuneRACE study (first 160 participants) plus 1,254 subjects from 6 global collaborators. The repertoires were made available in a free public database intended to serve as a resource for research on the immune response to SARS-CoV-2. Deeply sampled blood TCRbeta repertoires from subjects exposed to, actively infected with, or recovered from COVID-19 were included in the dataset. Nearly every sample came with metadata listing a de-identified subject ID, COVID-19 status, age in years and sex. The prospective study material was composed of cDNA or gDNA derived from T cells, B-cell-depleted T cells, or PBMCs. HLA class I and class II types, where available, came from metadata supplied by the sample provider rather than from assay-based typing. The full study reports these points: The quantity of clinical and demographic metadata differed by source and by participant and was supplied without curation.

Enrolling through a virtual design, the prospective study's participants ranged in age from roughly 18 to 95 years and lived across roughly 24 United States geographic areas. Cohort assignment in the prospective study relied on participant-reported clinical history from a screening survey and a study questionnaire. For ImmuneRACE Cohort 3, a participant was defined as recovered based on two consecutive negative NP/OP PCR tests, clearance by a healthcare professional, or resolution of symptoms. In the prospective study, whole blood, serum and a nasopharyngeal or oropharyngeal swab were collected from each participant by mobile phlebotomists. Participants in the prospective study had the option to provide additional blood draws and questionnaires over a roughly 2-month period. Blood samples from the prospective study were shipped frozen or at room temperature prior to DNA extraction. The TCR sequence derives from a man aged 55 to 70 who had recovered from COVID-19. Sequenced material: PBMCs or T cells enriched from blood (not recorded which).

The nucleotide sequence is given as TGTGCCAGCAGTCCAGCCGAGGGGGCAACTTTCCAACAGCCCCAGCATTTT. It translates to CASSPAEGATFQQPQHF. The rearranged chain carries TRBV28 and TRBJ1-5; the junction holds 7 bases that match TRBD1. Reading from cysteine to phenylalanine, the CDR3 counts 17 amino acids. The retained sequence is limited to the CDR3, 51 bases, with the frame set at the first base. The germline V gene encodes CDR1 MDHEN and CDR2 SYDVKM. V ends up 5 bases short and J 7 bases short, with an unmatched junction base count of 17.